One sample yielded the 3 T cell receptor beta chains listed below, sequenced in a study of cytomegalovirus exposure and HLA in healthy donors. Amplification used 60 Vbeta primers and 13 Jbeta primers. Assay: immunoSEQ multiplex PCR; the TCRdb copy retains only in-frame clones and omits some. The table lists more than 110,000 clones, about 85% of them singletons, with about 3.4% in the top ten. Sequenced input: PBMCs. All receptors derive from a female donor in good health and CMV-seronegative.

V gene TRBV7-2 combines with J gene TRBJ2-7; tentatively, D is TRBD2 (5 bases). Germline values: CDR1 SGHTA, CDR2 FQGNSA. CDR3 length equals 11 residues. V gave up 5 bases and J gave up 9 bases, with 11 bases separating them. The CDR3 DNA reads as TGTGCCAGCAGCCCCGCGGAGGTGCAGTACTTC. The encoded protein is CASSPAEVQYF.

The genes are TRBV11-2 and TRBJ2-4; 12 bases align to TRBD2. Germline assignment: CDR1 SGHAT and CDR2 FQNNGV. The CDR3 sequence is 18 residues long. J lost 0 bases, V lost 6 bases, and 9 bases had no gene match. The CDR3 region is CASRPLAGGRIAKNIQYF. The CDR3 DNA sequence: TGTGCCAGCAGACCTCTAGCGGGGGGGCGGATAGCCAAAAACATTCAGTACTTC.

The chain links TRBV2 to TRBJ2-7; D possibly corresponds to TRBD1 (6 bases). CDR1 is SNHLY, CDR2 FYNNEI, per germline. The CDR3 has 12 amino acids. Deletions cut 10 bases from V and 3 bases from J, with 13 bases between. CDR3 bases: TGTGCCACTAGGGGGACGGTCTACGAGCAGTACTTC. Encoded protein: CATRGTVYEQYF.